One sample yielded the 7 T cell receptor beta chains listed below, sequenced in a study of T-cell memory formation after mild COVID-19. A single record per CDR3 protein comes from TCRdb applying MiXCR to the 5' RACE reads. The sample has 350,000 to 450,000 distinct CDR3 sequences; 20% to 30% are singletons. The sequencing sample was made of PBMCs or a T cell subset sorted from them (not recorded which). These receptors all stem from an adult woman who had mild COVID-19 (a few samples of this study predate the infection). Cell type and time point are not known.

This clonotype was detected a few times. The rearrangement uses TRBV11-2 and TRBJ2-1, with unresolved D. The V gene's germline CDR1 is SGHAT and CDR2 FQNNGV. V was shortened by 5 bases and J by 4 bases, with 12 bases between the two germline ends. The CDR3 has 14 residues. This CDR3 reads CASSEGTGYNEQFF. The CDR3 nucleotides are TGTGCCAGCAGCGAAGGCACGGGTTACAATGAGCAGTTCTTC.

The J gene is TRBJ1-2, the V gene TRBV11-3; TRBD1 is a possible D gene (6 bases). The CDR3 is 13 amino acids. Germline assignment: CDR1 SGHNT and CDR2 YENEEA. Trimming took 4 bases from V and 6 from J, leaving 12 bases between them. This CDR3 is CASSSRAGDGYTF. CDR3 nucleotides: TGTGCCAGCAGCTCCAGAGCAGGGGATGGCTACACCTTC.

This chain joins TRBV9 and TRBJ2-3; no reliable D call. V was shortened by 0 bases and J by 4 bases, with 6 bases between the two germline ends. Germline CDR1 reads SGDLS; CDR2 reads YYNGEE. The CDR3 is 13 residues long. The CDR3 sequence: CASSVARSDTQYF. The CDR3 DNA is TGTGCCAGCAGCGTAGCTCGATCAGATACGCAGTATTTT.

The rearrangement links TRBV12-3 or TRBV12-4 to TRBJ2-5; D is undetermined. Trimming pared 3 bases from V and 4 bases from J, leaving 6 bases between. This CDR3 contains 12 residues. CDR3 region: CASSLFGETQYF. The CDR3 DNA reads TGTGCCAGCAGTTTGTTCGGAGAGACCCAGTACTTC.

This clonotype was recorded a few times. V gene TRBV6-2 or TRBV6-3 combines with J gene TRBJ2-7; D might be TRBD2 (5 bases). The germline gives CDR1 MNHEY, CDR2 SVGEGT. This CDR3 has 14 residues. V was shortened by 9 bases and J by 0 bases, with 15 bases between the two germline ends. The CDR3 loop is CASTRSRDSYEQYF. DNA for the CDR3: TGTGCCAGTACCCGGTCGAGGGACTCCTACGAGCAGTACTTC.

This clonotype was found a few times. This sequence joins TRBV7-9 and TRBJ2-3; no clear D. Germline V gives CDR1 SEHNR, CDR2 FQNEAQ (reference sequence). The CDR3 is 15 residues long. The V end lost 5 bases, the J end lost 0 bases, and 12 bases lay between the germline ends. The DNA for the CDR3 is TGTGCCAGCAGCCTCCCGGCAGTCAGCACAGATACGCAGTATTTT. Translation gives CASSLPAVSTDTQYF.

V usage is TRBV7-9 and J usage is TRBJ2-1; D unresolved. V lost 8 bases and J 4 bases, leaving 9 bases between the germline ends. The CDR3 spans 12 residues. Germline V gene lookup returns CDR1 SEHNR and CDR2 FQNEAQ (reference sequence). DNA for the CDR3: TGTGCCAGCGATGTTCAGTACAATGAGCAGTTCTTC. As protein: CASDVQYNEQFF.